Presented here are 9 T cell receptor beta chains from one specimen sequenced in a study of T cell repertoires in cytomegalovirus infection. TCRdb re-derived calls from the reads in MiXCR, one entry per CDR3 protein. The sample lists roughly 51,000 distinct CDR3 sequences; about a fifth were seen once. Their antigens are not known. The material sequenced was CD8+ T cells from cultured PBMCs, taken from culture after CMV antigen stimulation. All receptors derive from a human donor in good health (CMV status not recorded). Some clones in this sample may be carry-over from other donors' samples.

The rearrangement links TRBV7-3 to TRBJ2-1; 8 bases are a match to TRBD2. The CDR3 consists of 16 residues. The V and J ends lost 5 bases and 4 bases, in that order; junction bases with no gene match: 10. Germline CDR1 is SGHTA and CDR2 is FQGTGA. CDR3 loop: CASSPRAGDPYNEQFF. The CDR3 DNA reads TGTGCCAGCAGCCCTCGAGCGGGAGACCCGTACAATGAGCAGTTCTTC.

This clonotype was observed a handful of times. The chain recombines TRBV28 with TRBJ2-5; 8 bases map to TRBD2. Germline V gene lookup returns CDR1 MDHEN and CDR2 SYDVKM. V was clipped by 5 bases and J by 7 bases; unmatched bases: 9. There are 14 residues in the CDR3. DNA of the CDR3: TGTGCCAGCAGTCTAGCGGGCGGAAGATGGACCCAGTACTTC. This sequence encodes CASSLAGGRWTQYF.

CDR3 nucleotides: TGTGCATCCGGGGGGGTGGTCTACGAGCAGTACTTC. This translates into CASGGVVYEQYF. The rearrangement uses TRBV11-2 and TRBJ2-7; TRBD2 matches 8 bases. The CDR3 is made up of 12 amino acids. Germline V gene sequence: CDR1 SGHAT, CDR2 FQNNGV.

The chain links TRBV27 to TRBJ2-1, with D unclear. The CDR3 length is 14 residues. Trimming stripped 4 bases from V and 6 bases from J, with 13 bases between. Germline V gene data show CDR1 as MNHEY and CDR2 as SMNVEV (reference sequence). The CDR3 is CASSSVRIFNEQFF. Here the CDR3 DNA reads TGTGCCAGCAGTTCGGTTAGGATCTTCAATGAGCAGTTCTTC.

V is TRBV19 and J is TRBJ2-3; D is undetermined. The CDR3 runs 16 residues. CDR1 and CDR2 from the germline V gene are LNHDA and SQIVND (reference sequence). Deletions cut 4 bases from V and 3 bases from J, with 17 bases between. The CDR3 DNA reads TGTGCCAGTAGTACCCGGGCTCCCCTCCGGACAGATACGCAGTATTTT. This codes for CASSTRAPLRTDTQYF.

This rearrangement joins TRBV20-1 to TRBJ1-2, with unresolved D. The V gene lost 3 bases and the J gene lost 1 base, with 18 bases spanning the gap. The CDR3 has 16 amino acids. Germline CDR1 DFQATT, CDR2 SNEGSKA (reference sequence). CDR3 sequence reads: CSASSRLDGVNYGYTF. The CDR3 DNA sequence: TGCAGTGCTAGCAGCCGGCTGGACGGTGTTAACTATGGCTACACCTTC.

The chain recombines TRBV11-2 with TRBJ2-2; D may be TRBD2 (6 bases). The V gene's germline CDR1 is SGHAT and CDR2 FQNNGV. The CDR3 extends over 18 amino acids. V was pared by 0 bases and J by 0 bases, with 14 bases between. CDR3 in amino acids: CASSLEWGTSANTGELFF. The DNA of the CDR3 is TGTGCCAGCAGCTTAGAATGGGGGACTTCGGCGAACACCGGGGAGCTGTTTTTT.

This clonotype was recorded a few times. The chain carries TRBV6-2 or TRBV6-3 and TRBJ2-7, with 10 bases aligning to TRBD2. With V trimmed by 6 bases and J by 0 bases, 2 bases remained unmatched. Germline CDR1 and CDR2: MNHEY and SVGEGT. The length of the CDR3 is 14 residues. CDR3 sequence (DNA): TGTGCCAGCAGATCTAGCGGGAGCTCCTACGAGCAGTACTTC. Protein: CASRSSGSSYEQYF.

The J gene is TRBJ2-7, the V gene TRBV7-6, with D uncertain. The CDR3 consists of 13 residues. V was shortened by 5 bases and J by 5 bases, with 13 bases between the two germline ends. Germline lookup yields CDR1 SGHVS and CDR2 FNYEAQ. CDR3 amino acids: CASSLSVVNEQYF. Written as DNA, the CDR3 is TGTGCCAGCAGCCTATCCGTCGTGAACGAGCAGTACTTC.